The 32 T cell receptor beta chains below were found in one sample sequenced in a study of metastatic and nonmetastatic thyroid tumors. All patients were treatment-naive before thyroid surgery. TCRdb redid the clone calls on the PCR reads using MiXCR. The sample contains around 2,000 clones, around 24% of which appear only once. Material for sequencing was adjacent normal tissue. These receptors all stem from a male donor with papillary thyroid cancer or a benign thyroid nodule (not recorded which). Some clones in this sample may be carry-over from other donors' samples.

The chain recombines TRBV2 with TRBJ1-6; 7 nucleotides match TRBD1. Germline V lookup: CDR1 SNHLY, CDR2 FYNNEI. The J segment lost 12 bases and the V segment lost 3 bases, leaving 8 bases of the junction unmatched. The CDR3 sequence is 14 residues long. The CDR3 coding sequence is TGTGCCAGCAGTGAGGGACAGAAGGGTTTACCCCTCCACTTT. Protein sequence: CASSEGQKGLPLHF.

In nucleotides, the CDR3 is TGTGCCAGCAGTGTGACAGGGGACACCGGGGAGCTGTTTTTT. This gives the protein CASSVTGDTGELFF. J is TRBJ2-2 and V is TRBV6-1; TRBD1 matches 8 bases. V lost 4 bases to trimming and J lost 3 bases; unmatched junction nucleotides: 1. This CDR3 is 14 amino acids long. Germline CDR1 MNHNS, CDR2 SASEGT.

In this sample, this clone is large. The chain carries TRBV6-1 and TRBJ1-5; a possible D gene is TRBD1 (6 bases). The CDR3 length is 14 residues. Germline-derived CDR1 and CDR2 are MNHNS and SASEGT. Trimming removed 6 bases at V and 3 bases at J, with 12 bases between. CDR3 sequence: CASSLTGPNQPQHF. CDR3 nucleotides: TGTGCCAGCAGCCTGACAGGCCCCAATCAGCCCCAGCATTTT.

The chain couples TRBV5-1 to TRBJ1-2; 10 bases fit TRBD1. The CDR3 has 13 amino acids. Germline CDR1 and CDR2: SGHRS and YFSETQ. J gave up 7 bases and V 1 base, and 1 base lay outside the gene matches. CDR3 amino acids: CASSLRDRGGYTF. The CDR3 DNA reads TGCGCCAGCAGCTTGCGGGACAGGGGTGGCTACACCTTC.

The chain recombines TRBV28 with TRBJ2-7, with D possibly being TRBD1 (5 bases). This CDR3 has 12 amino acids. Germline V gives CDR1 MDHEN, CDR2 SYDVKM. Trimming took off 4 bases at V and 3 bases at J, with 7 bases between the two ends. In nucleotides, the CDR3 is TGTGCCAGCAGTTACCAGGGCTACGAGCAGTACTTC. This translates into CASSYQGYEQYF.

The CDR3: CASSLDVGNSPLHF. For the CDR3, the DNA is TGTGCCAGCAGCTTAGATGTGGGGAATTCACCCCTCCACTTT. The chain joins TRBV7-9 to TRBJ1-6; unclear D gene. Trimming took 1 base from V and 7 from J, leaving 8 bases between them. From germline, CDR1 is SEHNR and CDR2 FQNEAQ (reference sequence). The CDR3 length is 14 residues.

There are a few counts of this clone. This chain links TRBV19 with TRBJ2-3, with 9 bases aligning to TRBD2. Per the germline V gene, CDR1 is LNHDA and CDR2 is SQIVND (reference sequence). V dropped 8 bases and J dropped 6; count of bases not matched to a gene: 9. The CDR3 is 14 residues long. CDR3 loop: CASRQAGGPDTQYF. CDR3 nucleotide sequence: TGTGCCAGTCGGCAGGCGGGGGGGCCGGATACGCAGTATTTT.

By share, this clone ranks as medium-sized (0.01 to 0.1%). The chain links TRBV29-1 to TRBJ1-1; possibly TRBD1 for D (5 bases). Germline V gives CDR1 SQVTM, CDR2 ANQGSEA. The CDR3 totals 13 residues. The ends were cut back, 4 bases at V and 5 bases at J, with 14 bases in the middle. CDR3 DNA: TGCAGCGTTGTTGAGGGGAGTGGGACTGAAGCTTTCTTT. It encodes CSVVEGSGTEAFF.

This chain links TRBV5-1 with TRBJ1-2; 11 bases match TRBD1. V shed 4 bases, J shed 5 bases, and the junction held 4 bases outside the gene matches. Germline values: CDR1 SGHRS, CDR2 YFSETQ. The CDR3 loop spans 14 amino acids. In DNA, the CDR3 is TGCGCCAGCAGCCTATGGGACAGGGGGTATGGCTACACCTTC. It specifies CASSLWDRGYGYTF. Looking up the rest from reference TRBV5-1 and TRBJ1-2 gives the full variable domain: KAGVTQTPRYLIKTRGQQVTLSCSPISGHRSVSWYQQTPGQGLQFLFEYFSETQRNKGNFPGRFSGRQFSNSRSEMNVSTLELGDSALYLCASSLWDRGYGYTFGSGTRLTVV.

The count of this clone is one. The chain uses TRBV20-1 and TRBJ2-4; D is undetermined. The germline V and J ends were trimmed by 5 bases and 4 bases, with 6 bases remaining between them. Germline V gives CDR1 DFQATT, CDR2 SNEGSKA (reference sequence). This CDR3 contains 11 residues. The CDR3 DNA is TGCAGTGCTGGCGGAAAAAACATTCAGTACTTC. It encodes CSAGGKNIQYF.

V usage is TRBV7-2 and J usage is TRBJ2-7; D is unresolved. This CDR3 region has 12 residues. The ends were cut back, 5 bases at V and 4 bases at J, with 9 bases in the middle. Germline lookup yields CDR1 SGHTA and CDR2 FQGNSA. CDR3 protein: CASSQLEYEQYF. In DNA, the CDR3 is TGTGCCAGCAGCCAATTGGAATACGAGCAGTACTTC.

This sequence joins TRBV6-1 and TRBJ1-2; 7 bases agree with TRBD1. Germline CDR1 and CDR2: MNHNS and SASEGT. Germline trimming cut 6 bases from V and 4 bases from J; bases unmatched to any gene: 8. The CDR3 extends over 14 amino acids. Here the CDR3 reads CASREGAVGYGYTF. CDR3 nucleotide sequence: TGTGCCAGCAGAGAGGGGGCAGTGGGCTATGGCTACACCTTC.

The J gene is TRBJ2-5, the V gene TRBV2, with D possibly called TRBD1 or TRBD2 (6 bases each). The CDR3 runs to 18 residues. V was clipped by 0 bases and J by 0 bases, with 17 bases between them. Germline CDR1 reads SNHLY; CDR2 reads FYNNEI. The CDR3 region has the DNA TGTGCCAGCAGTGAAGCGGGGCTCGGGGGCCGTGACCAAGAGACCCAGTACTTC. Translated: CASSEAGLGGRDQETQYF.

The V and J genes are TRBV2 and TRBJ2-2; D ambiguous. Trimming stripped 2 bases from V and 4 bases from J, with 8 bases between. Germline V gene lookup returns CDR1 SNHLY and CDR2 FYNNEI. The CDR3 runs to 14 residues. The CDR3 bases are TGTGCCAGCAGTGAACGGGTCCCCACCGGGGAGCTGTTTTTT. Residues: CASSERVPTGELFF. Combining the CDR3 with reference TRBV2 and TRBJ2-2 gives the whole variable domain EPEVTQTPSHQVTQMGQEVILRCVPISNHLYFYWYRQILGQKVEFLVSFYNNEISEKSEIFDDQFSVERPDGSNFTLKIRSTKLEDSAMYFCASSERVPTGELFFGEGSRLTVL.

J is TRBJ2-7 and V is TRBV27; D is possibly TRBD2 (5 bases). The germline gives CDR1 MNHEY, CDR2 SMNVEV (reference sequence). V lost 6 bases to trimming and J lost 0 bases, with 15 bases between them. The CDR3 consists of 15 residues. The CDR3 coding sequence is TGTGCCAGCAGCCGCCCGGGGAACCCCTCCTACGAGCAGTACTTC. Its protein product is CASSRPGNPSYEQYF.

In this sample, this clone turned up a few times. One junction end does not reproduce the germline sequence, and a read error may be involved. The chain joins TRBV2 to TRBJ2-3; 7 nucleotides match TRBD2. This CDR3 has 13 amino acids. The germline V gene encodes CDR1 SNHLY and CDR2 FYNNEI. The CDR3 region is CASTPAGLDPQYF. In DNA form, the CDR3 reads TGTGCCAGCACCCCAGCGGGATTAGATCCGCAGTATTTT. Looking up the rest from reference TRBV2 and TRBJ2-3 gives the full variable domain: EPEVTQTPSHQVTQMGQEVILRCVPISNHLYFYWYRQILGQKVEFLVSFYNNEISEKSEIFDDQFSVERPDGSNFTLKIRSTKLEDSAMYFCASTPAGLDPQYFGPGTRLTVL.

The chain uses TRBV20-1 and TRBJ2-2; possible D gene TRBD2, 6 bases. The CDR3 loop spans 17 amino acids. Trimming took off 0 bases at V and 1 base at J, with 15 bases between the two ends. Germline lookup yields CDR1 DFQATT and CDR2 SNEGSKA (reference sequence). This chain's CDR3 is CSARDPRSGVNTGELFF. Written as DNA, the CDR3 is TGCAGTGCTAGAGACCCTCGGTCGGGGGTGAACACCGGGGAGCTGTTTTTT.

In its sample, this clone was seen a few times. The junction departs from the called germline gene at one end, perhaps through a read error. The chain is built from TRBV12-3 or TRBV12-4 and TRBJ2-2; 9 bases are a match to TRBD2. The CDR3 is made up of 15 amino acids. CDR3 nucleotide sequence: TGTGCCAGCAGTCTAGCGGGAACGAACACCGGGGAGCTGTTTTTT. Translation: CASSLAGTNTGELFF.

The DNA for the CDR3 is TGTGCCACCAGCAGAGTCGGCAATCAGCCCCAGCATTTT. It encodes CATSRVGNQPQHF. J is TRBJ1-5 and V is TRBV15, with D unclear. Looked up from germline, CDR1 is LNHNV and CDR2 is YYDKDF (reference sequence). Trimming left V 1 base short and J 2 bases short, with 3 bases between. CDR3 length: 13 amino acids.

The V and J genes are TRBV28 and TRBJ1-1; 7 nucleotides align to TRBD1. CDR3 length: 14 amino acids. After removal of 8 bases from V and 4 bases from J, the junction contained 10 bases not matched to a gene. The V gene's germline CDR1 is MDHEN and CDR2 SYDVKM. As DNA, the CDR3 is TGTGCCAGCGGGTCCTTTGGGACAGCCACTGAAGCTTTCTTT. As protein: CASGSFGTATEAFF.

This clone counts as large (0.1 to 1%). The CDR3 loop reads CASSLQTGPSEQYF. CDR3 bases: TGTGCCAGCAGTTTGCAGACAGGGCCTTCCGAGCAGTACTTC. This chain connects TRBV12-3 or TRBV12-4 to TRBJ2-7; TRBD1 matches at 7 bases. J was trimmed by 6 bases and V by 3 bases; bases with no gene match: 8. The CDR3 length is 14 residues.

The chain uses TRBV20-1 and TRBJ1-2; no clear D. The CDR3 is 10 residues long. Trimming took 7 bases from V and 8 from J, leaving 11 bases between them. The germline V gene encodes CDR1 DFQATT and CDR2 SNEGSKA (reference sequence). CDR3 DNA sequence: TGCAGTGGGCCTATTGGGGGCTACACCTTC. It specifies CSGPIGGYTF.

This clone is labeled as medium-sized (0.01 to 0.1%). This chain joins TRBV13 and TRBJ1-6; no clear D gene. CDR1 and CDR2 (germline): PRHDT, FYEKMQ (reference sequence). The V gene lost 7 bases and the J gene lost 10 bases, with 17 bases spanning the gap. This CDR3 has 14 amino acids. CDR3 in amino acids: CASTIKAAGSPLHF. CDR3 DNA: TGTGCCAGCACCATCAAGGCGGCTGGCTCACCCCTCCACTTT.

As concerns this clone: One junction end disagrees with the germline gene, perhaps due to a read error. CDR3 residues: CAGSPASTGNTEAFF. CDR3 nucleotide sequence: TGTGCCGGCAGTCCCGCCTCGACAGGTAACACTGAAGCTTTCTTT. V and J are TRBV6-1 and TRBJ1-1; D possibly corresponds to TRBD1 (6 bases). The CDR3 extends over 15 amino acids. Germline V CDR1 and CDR2: MNHNS, SASEGT.

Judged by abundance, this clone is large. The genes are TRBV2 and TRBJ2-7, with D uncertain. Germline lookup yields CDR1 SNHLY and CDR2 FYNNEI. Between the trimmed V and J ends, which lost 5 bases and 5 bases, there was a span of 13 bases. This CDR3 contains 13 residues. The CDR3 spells CASSPDVGNEQYF. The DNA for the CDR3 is TGTGCCAGCAGTCCCGACGTTGGTAACGAGCAGTACTTC.

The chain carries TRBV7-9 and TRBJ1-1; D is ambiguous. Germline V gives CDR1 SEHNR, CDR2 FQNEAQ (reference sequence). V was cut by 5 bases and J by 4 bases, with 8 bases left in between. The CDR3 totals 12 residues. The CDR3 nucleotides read TGTGCCAGCAGCGGTAGGCCCACTGAAGCTTTCTTT. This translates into CASSGRPTEAFF.

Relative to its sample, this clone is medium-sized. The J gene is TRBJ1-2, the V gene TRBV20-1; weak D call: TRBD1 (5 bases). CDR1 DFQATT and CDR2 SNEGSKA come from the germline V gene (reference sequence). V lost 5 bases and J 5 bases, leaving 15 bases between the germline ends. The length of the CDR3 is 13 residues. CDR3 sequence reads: CSARLTGVYGYTF. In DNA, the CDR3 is TGCAGTGCTCGTTTGACGGGGGTTTATGGCTACACCTTC.

The CDR3 DNA follows: TGTGCCAGCAGCGACGTCTGGGATGTTCAAGAGACCCAGTACTTC. Residues: CASSDVWDVQETQYF. The rearrangement links TRBV11-1 to TRBJ2-5; D ambiguous. The germline V gene encodes CDR1 SGHAT and CDR2 FQDESV (reference sequence). Trimming pared 5 bases from V and 2 bases from J, leaving 15 bases between. The CDR3 is made up of 15 amino acids.

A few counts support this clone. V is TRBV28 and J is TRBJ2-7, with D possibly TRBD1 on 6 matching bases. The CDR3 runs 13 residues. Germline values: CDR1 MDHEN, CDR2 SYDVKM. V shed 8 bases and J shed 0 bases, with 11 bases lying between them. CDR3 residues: CASGNRDSYEQYF. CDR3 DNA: TGTGCCAGCGGAAACAGGGACTCCTACGAGCAGTACTTC.

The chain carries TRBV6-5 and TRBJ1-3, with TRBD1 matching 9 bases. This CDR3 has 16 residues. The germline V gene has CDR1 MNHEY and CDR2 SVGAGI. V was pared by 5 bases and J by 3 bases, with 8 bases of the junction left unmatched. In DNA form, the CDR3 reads TGTGCCAGCAGTCTCTCGGGACAGGGCGGTGGAAACACCATATATTTT. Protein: CASSLSGQGGGNTIYF.

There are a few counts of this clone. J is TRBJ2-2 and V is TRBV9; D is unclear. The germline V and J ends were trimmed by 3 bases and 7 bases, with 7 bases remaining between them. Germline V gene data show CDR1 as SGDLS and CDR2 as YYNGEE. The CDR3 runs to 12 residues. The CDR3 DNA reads TGTGCCAGCAGCGCCCAAGGCGGGGAGCTGTTTTTT. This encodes CASSAQGGELFF.

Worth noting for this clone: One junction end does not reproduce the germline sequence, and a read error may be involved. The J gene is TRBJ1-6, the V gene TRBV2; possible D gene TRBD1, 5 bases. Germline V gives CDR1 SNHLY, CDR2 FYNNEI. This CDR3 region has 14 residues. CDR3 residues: CASSLQWRGEPLPF. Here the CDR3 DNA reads TGTGCCAGCAGTCTACAGTGGAGGGGTGAACCCCTCCCCTTT.